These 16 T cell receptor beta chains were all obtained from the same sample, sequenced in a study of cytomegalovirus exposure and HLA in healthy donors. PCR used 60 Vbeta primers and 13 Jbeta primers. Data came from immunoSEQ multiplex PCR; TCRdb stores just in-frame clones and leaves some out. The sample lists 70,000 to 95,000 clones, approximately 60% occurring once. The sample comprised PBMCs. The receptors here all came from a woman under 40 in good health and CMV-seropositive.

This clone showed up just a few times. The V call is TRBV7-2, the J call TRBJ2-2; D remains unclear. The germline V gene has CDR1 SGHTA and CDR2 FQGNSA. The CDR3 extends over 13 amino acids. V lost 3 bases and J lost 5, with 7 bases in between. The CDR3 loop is CASSFGRTGELFF. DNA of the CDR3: TGTGCCAGCAGCTTTGGCAGAACCGGGGAGCTGTTTTTT.

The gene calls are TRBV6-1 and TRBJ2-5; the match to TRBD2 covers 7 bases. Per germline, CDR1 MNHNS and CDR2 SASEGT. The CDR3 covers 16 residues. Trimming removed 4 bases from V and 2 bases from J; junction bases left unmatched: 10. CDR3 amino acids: CASSANMGTIQETQYF. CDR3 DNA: TGTGCCAGCAGTGCCAACATGGGGACTATTCAAGAGACCCAGTACTTC.

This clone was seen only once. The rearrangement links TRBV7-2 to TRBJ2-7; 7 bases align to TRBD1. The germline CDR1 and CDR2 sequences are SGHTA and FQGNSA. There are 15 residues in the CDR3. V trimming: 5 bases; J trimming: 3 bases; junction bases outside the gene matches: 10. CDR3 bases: TGTGCCAGCAGCCACGGGCCCGGGACAGACTACGAGCAGTACTTC. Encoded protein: CASSHGPGTDYEQYF.

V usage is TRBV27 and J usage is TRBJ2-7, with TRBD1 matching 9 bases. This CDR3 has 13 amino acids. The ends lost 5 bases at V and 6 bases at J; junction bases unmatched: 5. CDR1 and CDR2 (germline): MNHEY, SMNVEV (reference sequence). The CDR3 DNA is TGTGCCAGCAGTCGAGACAGGGGGGGCGAGCAGTACTTC. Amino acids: CASSRDRGGEQYF.

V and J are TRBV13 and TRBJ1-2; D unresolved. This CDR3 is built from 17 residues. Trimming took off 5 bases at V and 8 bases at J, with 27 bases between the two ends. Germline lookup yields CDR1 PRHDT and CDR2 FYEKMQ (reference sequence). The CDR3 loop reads CASSPLWEPVTLGGYTF. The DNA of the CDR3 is TGTGCCAGCAGCCCTTTGTGGGAGCCAGTTACCTTAGGGGGCTACACCTTC.

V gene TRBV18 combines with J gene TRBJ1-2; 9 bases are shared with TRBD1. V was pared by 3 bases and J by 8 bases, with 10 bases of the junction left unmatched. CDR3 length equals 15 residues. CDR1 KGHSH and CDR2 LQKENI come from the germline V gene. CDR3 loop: CASSPGTGSSRGYTF. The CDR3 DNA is TGTGCCAGCTCACCCGGGACAGGGAGTAGTAGGGGCTACACCTTC.

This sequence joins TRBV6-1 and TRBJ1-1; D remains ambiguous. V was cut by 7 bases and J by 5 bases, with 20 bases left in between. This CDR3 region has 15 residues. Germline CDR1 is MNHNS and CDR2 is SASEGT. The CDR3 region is CASTELDLRRTEAFF. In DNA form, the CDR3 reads TGTGCCAGCACTGAGTTGGACTTACGACGGACTGAAGCTTTCTTT.

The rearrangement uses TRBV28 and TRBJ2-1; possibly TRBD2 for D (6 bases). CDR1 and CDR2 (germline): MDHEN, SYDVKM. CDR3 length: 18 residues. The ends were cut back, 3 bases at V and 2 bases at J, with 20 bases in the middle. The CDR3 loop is CASSLGEGWDLTYNEQFF. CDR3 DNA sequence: TGTGCCAGCAGTTTGGGGGAAGGGTGGGACTTAACCTACAATGAGCAGTTCTTC.

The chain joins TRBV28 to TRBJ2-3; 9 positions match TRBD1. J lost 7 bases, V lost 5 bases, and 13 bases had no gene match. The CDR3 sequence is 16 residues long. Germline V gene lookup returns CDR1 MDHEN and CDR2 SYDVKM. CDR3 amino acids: CASSISGTGISNTQYF. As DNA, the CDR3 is TGTGCCAGCAGTATATCCGGGACAGGGATCTCTAATACGCAGTATTTT.

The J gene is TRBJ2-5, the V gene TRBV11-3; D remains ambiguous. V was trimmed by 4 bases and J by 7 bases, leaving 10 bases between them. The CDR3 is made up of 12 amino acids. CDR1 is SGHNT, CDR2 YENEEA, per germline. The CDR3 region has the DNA TGTGCCAGCAGCTCCCGCCCGGGGACCCAGTACTTC. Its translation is CASSSRPGTQYF.

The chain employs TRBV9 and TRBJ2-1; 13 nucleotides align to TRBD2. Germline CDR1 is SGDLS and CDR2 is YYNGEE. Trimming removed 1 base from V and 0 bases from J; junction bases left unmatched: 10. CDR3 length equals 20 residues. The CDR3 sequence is CASSVKVGLAGPSSYNEQFF. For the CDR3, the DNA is TGTGCCAGCAGCGTAAAAGTGGGACTAGCGGGGCCCAGCTCCTACAATGAGCAGTTCTTC. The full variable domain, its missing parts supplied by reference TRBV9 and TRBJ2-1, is DSGVTQTPKHLITATGQRVTLRCSPRSGDLSVYWYQQSLDQGLQFLIQYYNGEERAKGNILERFSAQQFPDLHSELNLSSLELGDSALYFCASSVKVGLAGPSSYNEQFFGPGTRLTVL.

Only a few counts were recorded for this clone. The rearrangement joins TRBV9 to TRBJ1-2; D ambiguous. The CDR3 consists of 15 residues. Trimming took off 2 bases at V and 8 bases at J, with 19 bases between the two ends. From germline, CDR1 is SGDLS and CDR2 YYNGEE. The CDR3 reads CASSVNAGPERGYTF. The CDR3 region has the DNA TGTGCCAGCAGCGTTAACGCGGGCCCCGAACGAGGCTACACCTTC.

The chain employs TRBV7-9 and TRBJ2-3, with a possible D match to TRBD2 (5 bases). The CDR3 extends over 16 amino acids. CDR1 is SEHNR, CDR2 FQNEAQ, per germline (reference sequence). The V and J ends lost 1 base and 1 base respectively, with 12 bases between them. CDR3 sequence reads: CASSLDFAGGTDTQYF. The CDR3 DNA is TGTGCCAGCAGCTTAGATTTTGCGGGCGGCACAGATACGCAGTATTTT.

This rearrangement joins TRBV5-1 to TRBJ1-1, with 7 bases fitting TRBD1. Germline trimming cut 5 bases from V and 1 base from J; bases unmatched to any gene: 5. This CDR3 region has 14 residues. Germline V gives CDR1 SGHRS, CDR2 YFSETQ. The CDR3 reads CASSRDRQNTEAFF. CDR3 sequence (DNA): TGCGCCAGCAGTCGGGACAGACAGAACACTGAAGCTTTCTTT.

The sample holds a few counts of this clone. CDR3 sequence reads: CARRTTGGAPDNEQFF. Here the CDR3 DNA reads TGTGCCAGGCGTACAACAGGGGGCGCCCCGGACAATGAGCAGTTCTTC. The V call is TRBV2, the J call TRBJ2-1; 9 nucleotides match TRBD1. The junction had 14 bases not matched to a gene; V was cut back by 9 bases and J by 5 bases. There are 16 residues in the CDR3. Per the germline V gene, CDR1 is SNHLY and CDR2 is FYNNEI. The full variable domain, rest sourced from reference TRBV2 and TRBJ2-1, is EPEVTQTPSHQVTQMGQEVILRCVPISNHLYFYWYRQILGQKVEFLVSFYNNEISEKSEIFDDQFSVERPDGSNFTLKIRSTKLEDSAMYFCARRTTGGAPDNEQFFGPGTRLTVL.

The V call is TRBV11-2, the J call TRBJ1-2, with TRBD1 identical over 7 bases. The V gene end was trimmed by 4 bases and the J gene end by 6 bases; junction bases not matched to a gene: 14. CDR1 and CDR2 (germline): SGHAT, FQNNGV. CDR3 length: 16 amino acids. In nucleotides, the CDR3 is TGTGCCAGCAGCTCATCGGACAGGACCCTTTTCGATGGCTACACCTTC. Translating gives CASSSSDRTLFDGYTF.